In this sample, the clone carrying this TCR beta chain turned up a few times. This entry is derived from a study of response to subunit inactivated influenza vaccine. TCRdb ran MiXCR on the RT-PCR reads and lists one entry per CDR3 protein. The repertoire has a few hundred thousand distinct CDR3 sequences, 21% of them found once; the top ten carry roughly 10%. This CDR3 has 15 residues. CDR1 is SGHRS and CDR2 is YFSETQ in the germline V gene. V was clipped by 4 bases and J by 2 bases; unmatched bases: 7. V gene TRBV5-1 combines with J gene TRBJ1-1; 8 nucleotides line up with TRBD1. The origin of this receptor is a man in his fifties or sixties who received an inactivated influenza vaccine. The sample in question was PBMCs from blood, obtained approximately 20 months after vaccination. The DNA for the CDR3 is TGCGCCAGCAGCAACGGACAGGGTCGAAACACTGAAGCTTTCTTT. Translated, it gives CASSNGQGRNTEAFF.